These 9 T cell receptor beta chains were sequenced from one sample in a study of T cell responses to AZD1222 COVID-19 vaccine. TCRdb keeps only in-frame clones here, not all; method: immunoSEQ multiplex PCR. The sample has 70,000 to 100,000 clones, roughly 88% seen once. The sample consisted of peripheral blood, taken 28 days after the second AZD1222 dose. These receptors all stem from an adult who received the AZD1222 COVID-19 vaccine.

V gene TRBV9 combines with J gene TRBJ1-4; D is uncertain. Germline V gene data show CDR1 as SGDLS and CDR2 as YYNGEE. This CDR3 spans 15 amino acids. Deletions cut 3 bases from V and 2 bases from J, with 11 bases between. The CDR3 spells CASSALQGTNEKLFF. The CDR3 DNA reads TGTGCCAGCAGCGCCCTACAAGGGACTAATGAAAAACTGTTTTTT.

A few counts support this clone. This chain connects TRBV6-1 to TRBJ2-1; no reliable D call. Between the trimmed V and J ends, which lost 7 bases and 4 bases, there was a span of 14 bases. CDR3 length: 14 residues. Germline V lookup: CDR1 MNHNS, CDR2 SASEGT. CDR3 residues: CASTNRLEYNEQFF. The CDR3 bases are TGTGCCAGCACCAATAGGCTAGAATACAATGAGCAGTTCTTC.

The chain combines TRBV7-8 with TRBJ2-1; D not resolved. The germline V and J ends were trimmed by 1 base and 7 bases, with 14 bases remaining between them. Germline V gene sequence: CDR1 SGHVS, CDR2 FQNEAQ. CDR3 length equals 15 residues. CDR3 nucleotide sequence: TGTGCCAGCAGCTTAGTCTCGTGGTTGGGGAATGAGCAGTTCTTC. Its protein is CASSLVSWLGNEQFF.

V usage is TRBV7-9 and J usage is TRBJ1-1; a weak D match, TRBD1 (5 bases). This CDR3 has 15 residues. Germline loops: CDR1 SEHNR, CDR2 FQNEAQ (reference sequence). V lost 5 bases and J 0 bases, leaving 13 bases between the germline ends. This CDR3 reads CASSKGEILNTEAFF. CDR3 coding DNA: TGTGCCAGCAGCAAAGGGGAGATATTGAACACTGAAGCTTTCTTT.

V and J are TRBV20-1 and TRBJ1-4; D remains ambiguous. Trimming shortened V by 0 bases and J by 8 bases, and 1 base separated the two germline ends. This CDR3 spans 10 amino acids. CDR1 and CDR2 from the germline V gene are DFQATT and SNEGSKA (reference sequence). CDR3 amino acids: CSAREEKLFF. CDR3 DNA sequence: TGCAGTGCTAGAGAGGAAAAACTGTTTTTT.

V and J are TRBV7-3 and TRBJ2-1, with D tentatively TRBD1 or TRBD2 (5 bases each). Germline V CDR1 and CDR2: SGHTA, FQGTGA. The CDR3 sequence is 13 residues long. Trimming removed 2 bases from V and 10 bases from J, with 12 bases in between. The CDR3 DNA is TGTGCCAGCAGCTTAGGGGGAAGGAAGGAGCAGTTCTTC. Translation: CASSLGGRKEQFF.

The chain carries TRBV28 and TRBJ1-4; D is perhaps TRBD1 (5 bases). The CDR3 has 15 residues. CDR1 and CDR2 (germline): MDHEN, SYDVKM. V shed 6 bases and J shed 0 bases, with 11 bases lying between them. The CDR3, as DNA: TGTGCCAGCAGACGACAGCTCGCAACTAATGAAAAACTGTTTTTT. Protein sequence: CASRRQLATNEKLFF.

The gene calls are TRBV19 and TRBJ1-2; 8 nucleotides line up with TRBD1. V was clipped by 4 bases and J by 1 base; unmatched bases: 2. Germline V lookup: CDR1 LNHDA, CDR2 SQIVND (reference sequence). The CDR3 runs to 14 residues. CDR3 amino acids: CASSTGQDNYGYTF. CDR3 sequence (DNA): TGTGCCAGTAGTACGGGACAGGATAACTATGGCTACACCTTC. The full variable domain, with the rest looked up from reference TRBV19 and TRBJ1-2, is DGGITQSPKYLFRKEGQNVTLSCEQNLNHDAMYWYRQDPGQGLRLIYYSQIVNDFQKGDIAEGYSVSREKKESFPLTVTSAQKNPTAFYLCASSTGQDNYGYTFGSGTRLTVV.

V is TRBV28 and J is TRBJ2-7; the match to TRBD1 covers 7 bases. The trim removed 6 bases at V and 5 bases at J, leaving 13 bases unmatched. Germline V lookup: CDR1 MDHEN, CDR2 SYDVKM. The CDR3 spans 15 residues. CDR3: CASSLGGAVLHEQYF. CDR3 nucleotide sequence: TGTGCCAGCAGCCTAGGGGGCGCGGTCTTACACGAGCAGTACTTC.